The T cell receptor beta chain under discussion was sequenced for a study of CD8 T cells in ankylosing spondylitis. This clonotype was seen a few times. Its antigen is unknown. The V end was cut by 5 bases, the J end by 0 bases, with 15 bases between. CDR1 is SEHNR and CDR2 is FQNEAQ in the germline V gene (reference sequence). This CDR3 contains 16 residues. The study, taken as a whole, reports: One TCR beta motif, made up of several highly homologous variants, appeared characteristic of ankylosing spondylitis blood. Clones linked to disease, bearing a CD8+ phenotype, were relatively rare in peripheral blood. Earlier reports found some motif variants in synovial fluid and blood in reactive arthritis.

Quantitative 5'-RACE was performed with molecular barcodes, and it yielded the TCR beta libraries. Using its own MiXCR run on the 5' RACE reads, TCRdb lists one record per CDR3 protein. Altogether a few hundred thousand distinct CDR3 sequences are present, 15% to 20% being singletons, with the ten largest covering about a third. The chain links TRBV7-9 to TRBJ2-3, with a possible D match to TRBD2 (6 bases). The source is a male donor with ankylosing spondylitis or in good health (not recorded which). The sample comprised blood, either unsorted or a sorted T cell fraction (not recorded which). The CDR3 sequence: CASSRRELVSTDTQYF. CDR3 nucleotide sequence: TGTGCCAGCAGCAGGAGGGAACTAGTCAGCACAGATACGCAGTATTTT.